A single sample gave rise to the 2 T cell receptor beta chains below, sequenced in a study of T cell responses to AZD1222 COVID-19 vaccine. Some clones are missing from TCRdb's copy, which holds only in-frame ones; the method was immunoSEQ multiplex PCR. The data hold about 150,000 clones, with about 91% observed a single time. Sequenced here: peripheral blood, sampled on day 0 of MenACWY control vaccination. These receptors all stem from an adult in good health.

The rearrangement joins TRBV29-1 to TRBJ1-2; weak D call: TRBD1 (6 bases). The ends were cut back, 6 bases at V and 8 bases at J, with 28 bases in the middle. There are 16 residues in the CDR3. The germline V gene has CDR1 SQVTM and CDR2 ANQGSEA. The CDR3 sequence: CSVPKAESGEGDGYTF. In DNA form, the CDR3 reads TGCAGCGTCCCAAAAGCCGAATCCGGGGAGGGGGACGGCTACACCTTC.

The gene calls are TRBV18 and TRBJ1-6, with 9 bases that match TRBD1. The CDR3 has 15 residues. The junction had 5 bases not matched to a gene; V was cut back by 3 bases and J by 8 bases. CDR1 KGHSH and CDR2 LQKENI come from the germline V gene. CDR3 sequence (DNA): TGTGCCAGCTCACCGTCCCGGGACAGGGATTCACCCCTCCACTTT. Its protein is CASSPSRDRDSPLHF.